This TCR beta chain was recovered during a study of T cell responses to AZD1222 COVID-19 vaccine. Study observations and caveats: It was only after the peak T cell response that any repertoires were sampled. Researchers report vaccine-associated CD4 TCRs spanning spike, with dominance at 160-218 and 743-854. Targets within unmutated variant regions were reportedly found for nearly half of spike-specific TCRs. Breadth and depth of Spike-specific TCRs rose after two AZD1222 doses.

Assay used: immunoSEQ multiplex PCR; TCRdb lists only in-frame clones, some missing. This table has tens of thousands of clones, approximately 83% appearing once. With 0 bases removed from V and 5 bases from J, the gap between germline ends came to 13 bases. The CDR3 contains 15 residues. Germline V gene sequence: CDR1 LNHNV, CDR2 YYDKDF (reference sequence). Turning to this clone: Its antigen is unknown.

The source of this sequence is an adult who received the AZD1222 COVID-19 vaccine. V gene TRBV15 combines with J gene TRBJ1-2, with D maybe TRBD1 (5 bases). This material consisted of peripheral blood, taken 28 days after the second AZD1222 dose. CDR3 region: CATSRDGPGPYGYTF. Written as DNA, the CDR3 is TGTGCCACCAGCAGAGATGGCCCGGGACCTTATGGCTACACCTTC.